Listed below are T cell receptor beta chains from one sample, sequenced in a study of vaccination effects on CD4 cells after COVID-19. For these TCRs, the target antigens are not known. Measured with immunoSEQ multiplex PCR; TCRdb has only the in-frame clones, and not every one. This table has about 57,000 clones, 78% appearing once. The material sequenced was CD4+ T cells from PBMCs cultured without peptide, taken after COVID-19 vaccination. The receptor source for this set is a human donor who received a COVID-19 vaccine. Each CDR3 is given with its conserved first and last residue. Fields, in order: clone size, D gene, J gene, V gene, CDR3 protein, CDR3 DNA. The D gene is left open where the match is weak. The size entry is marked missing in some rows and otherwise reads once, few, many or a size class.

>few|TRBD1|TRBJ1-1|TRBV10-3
CAYGDRPGTEAFF
TGTGCTTATGGGGACAGGCCCGGGACTGAAGCTTTCTTT
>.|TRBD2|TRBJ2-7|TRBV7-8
CASSPSAGTSGGYYEQYF
TGTGCCAGCAGTCCGTCAGCCGGGACTAGCGGGGGGTACTACGAGCAGTACTTC
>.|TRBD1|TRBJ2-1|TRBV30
CAWRAPGGYHEQFF
TGTGCCTGGAGGGCGCCAGGGGGCTACCATGAGCAGTTCTTC
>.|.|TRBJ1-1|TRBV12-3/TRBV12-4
CASGKPNTEAFF
TGTGCCAGCGGGAAACCGAACACTGAAGCTTTCTTT
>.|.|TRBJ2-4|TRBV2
CATVKDRLLAKNIQYF
TGTGCCACCGTAAAAGACAGGTTATTAGCCAAAAACATTCAGTACTTC
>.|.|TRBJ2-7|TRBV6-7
CASSYSSGGFTGEQYF
TGTGCCAGCAGTTACTCAAGTGGAGGGTTTACCGGCGAGCAGTACTTC
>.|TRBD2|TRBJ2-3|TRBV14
CASSLQAGGWADTQYF
TGTGCCAGCAGCCTCCAAGCGGGAGGGTGGGCAGATACGCAGTATTTT
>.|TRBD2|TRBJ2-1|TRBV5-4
CASSLGVAGGKREQFF
TGTGCCAGCAGCTTGGGGGTAGCGGGGGGGAAGCGAGAGCAGTTCTTC
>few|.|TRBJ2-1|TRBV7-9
CASTLERGEQFF
TGTGCCAGCACTCTCGAAAGGGGGGAGCAGTTCTTC
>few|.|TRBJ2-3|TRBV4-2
CASSQDHRTDTQYF
TGTGCCAGCAGCCAAGATCACCGCACAGATACGCAGTATTTT
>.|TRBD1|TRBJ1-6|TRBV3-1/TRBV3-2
CAVGTGGANSPLHF
TGTGCAGTAGGGACAGGGGGCGCAAATTCACCCCTCCACTTT
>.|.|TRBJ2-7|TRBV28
CASSLPGRGPDEQYF
TGTGCCAGCAGTTTACCTGGACGCGGGCCCGACGAGCAGTACTTC
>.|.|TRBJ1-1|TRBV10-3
CAIHADLGNTEAFF
TGTGCCATCCATGCGGACCTCGGGAACACTGAAGCTTTCTTT
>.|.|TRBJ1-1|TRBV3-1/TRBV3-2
CASSHKAVPLRAFF
TGTGCCAGCAGCCACAAGGCTGTCCCCTTAAGGGCTTTCTTT
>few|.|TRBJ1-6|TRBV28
CASSLSRTSPLHF
TGTGCCAGCAGTTTAAGTAGGACTTCACCCCTCCACTTT
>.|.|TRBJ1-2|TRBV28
CASSLDRGWSYGYTF
TGTGCCAGCAGTTTAGACCGGGGCTGGAGCTATGGCTACACCTTC
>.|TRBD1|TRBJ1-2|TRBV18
CASSPTQGTAGGYTF
TGTGCCAGCTCACCGACACAGGGGACGGCTGGTGGCTACACCTTC
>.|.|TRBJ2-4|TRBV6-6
CASNPGGGKNIQYF
TGTGCCAGCAATCCCGGGGGTGGCAAAAACATTCAGTACTTC
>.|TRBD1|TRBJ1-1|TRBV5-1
CASSQGVSTEAFF
TGCGCCAGCAGCCAGGGGGTTAGCACTGAAGCTTTCTTT
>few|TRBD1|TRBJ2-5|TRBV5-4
CASSNRQGAGETQYF
TGTGCCAGCAGCAACAGACAGGGGGCAGGTGAGACCCAGTACTTC
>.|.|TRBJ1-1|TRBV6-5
CASSVEGGAITEAFF
TGTGCCAGCAGCGTCGAGGGAGGGGCGATAACTGAAGCTTTCTTT
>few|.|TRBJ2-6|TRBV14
CASSRTSGANVLTF
TGTGCCAGCAGCCGCACCTCTGGGGCCAACGTCCTGACTTTC
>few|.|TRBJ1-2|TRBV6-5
CASSYSAGDYGYTF
TGTGCCAGCAGTTACTCTGCAGGGGACTATGGCTACACCTTC
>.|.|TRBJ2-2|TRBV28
CASSLKGRGELFF
TGTGCCAGCAGTTTAAAGGGCCGAGGGGAGCTGTTTTTT
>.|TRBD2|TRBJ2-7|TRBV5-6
CASSLAGGVYEQYF
TGTGCCAGCAGCTTGGCCGGGGGGGTCTACGAGCAGTACTTC
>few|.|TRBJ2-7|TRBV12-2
CASPNRGRGPPYEQYF
TGTGCAAGTCCCAACAGGGGGCGCGGGCCTCCCTACGAGCAGTACTTC
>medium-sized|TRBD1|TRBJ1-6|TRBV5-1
CASSQGGNSPLHF
TGCGCCAGCAGTCAGGGGGGGAATTCACCCCTCCACTTT
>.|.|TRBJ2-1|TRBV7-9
CASSWGVVSYNEQFF
TGTGCCAGCAGCTGGGGGGTGGTTTCCTACAATGAGCAGTTCTTC
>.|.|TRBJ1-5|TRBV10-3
CAISESGRKYSNQPQHF
TGTGCCATCAGTGAGTCGGGAAGGAAATATAGCAATCAGCCCCAGCATTTT
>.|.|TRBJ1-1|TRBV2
CASKATENTEAFF
TGTGCCAGCAAGGCTACGGAGAACACTGAAGCTTTCTTT
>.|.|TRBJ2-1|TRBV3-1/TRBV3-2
CASSQGSSTYNEQFF
TGTGCCAGCAGCCAAGGTTCCAGCACCTACAATGAGCAGTTCTTC
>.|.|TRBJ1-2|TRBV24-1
CATSESGTVDYGYTF
TGTGCCACCAGTGAATCAGGGACGGTTGACTATGGCTACACCTTC
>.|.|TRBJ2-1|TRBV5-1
CASSLKWNGMGRNNEQFF
TGCGCCAGCAGCTTGAAATGGAACGGGATGGGTCGGAACAATGAGCAGTTCTTC
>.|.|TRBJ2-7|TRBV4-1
CASKYPGLVSSPIPSYEQYF
TGCGCCAGCAAATACCCGGGCTTGGTGAGTAGCCCAATACCCTCCTACGAGCAGTACTTC
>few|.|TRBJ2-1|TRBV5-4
CASSLVGGSYNEQFF
TGTGCCAGCAGCTTGGTAGGAGGCTCCTACAATGAGCAGTTCTTC
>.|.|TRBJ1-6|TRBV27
CASSFYNSPLHF
TGTGCCAGCAGTTTCTATAATTCACCCCTCCACTTT
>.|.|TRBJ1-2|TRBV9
CASSKTEPGGYTF
TGTGCCAGCAGCAAAACTGAACCAGGTGGCTACACCTTC
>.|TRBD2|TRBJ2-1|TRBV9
CASSFTSGGAVGNEQFF
TGTGCCAGCAGCTTCACTAGCGGGGGGGCCGTAGGAAATGAGCAGTTCTTC
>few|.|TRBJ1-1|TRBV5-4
CASSLGGRASTEAFF
TGTGCCAGCAGCTTGGGTGGCAGGGCGAGCACTGAAGCTTTCTTT
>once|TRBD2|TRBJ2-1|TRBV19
CASSIPGLAVFSSYNEQFF
TGTGCCAGTAGTATTCCGGGACTAGCGGTTTTCAGCTCCTACAATGAGCAGTTCTTC
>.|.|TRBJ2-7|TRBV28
CASSGDGRAYEQYF
TGTGCCAGCAGCGGCGATGGTCGCGCCTACGAGCAGTACTTC
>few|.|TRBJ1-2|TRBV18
CASSPNDGAYGYTF
TGTGCCAGCTCACCGAACGACGGCGCATATGGCTACACCTTC
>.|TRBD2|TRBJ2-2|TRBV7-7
CASSQRLAGENGELFF
TGTGCTAGCAGCCAGAGACTAGCGGGAGAAAACGGGGAGCTGTTTTTT